This T cell receptor (beta chain) was recorded in a study of beta chain features in type 1 diabetes. Study-wide results and caveats: Sequencing the cDNA could make cells with high TCR expression show up more than they should. All four CD4+ subsets from Type 1 diabetes patients carried moderately but significantly shorter TCRB CDR3s.

One heparinised draw, averaging around 120 mL, was taken per donor. Via CD45RO/CCR7/CD25/CD127/CD95/CD27, cells of the CD4+ naive, central memory, regulatory and stem cell-like memory subsets were sorted. Per the germline V gene, CDR1 is SGHVS and CDR2 is FQNEAQ. V dropped 0 bases and J dropped 1 base, with 9 bases sitting between them. The CDR3 length is 16 residues. Sequencing targeted expressed TCRB transcripts, as all isolated RNA had been reverse transcribed. The method was immunoSEQ multiplex PCR; TCRdb's version includes in-frame clones alone and lacks a portion of them. Of around 330,000 clones listed, more than 9.5% are singletons. As to this clone: What it binds is not known.

The chain links TRBV7-8 to TRBJ2-2, with a tentative D call TRBD2 (6 bases). This TCR came from a woman in her 30s in good health. Sequencing was done on a sample of naive CD4+ T cells from blood. The chain's CDR3 is CASSLAAGGNTGELFF. CDR3 DNA: TGTGCCAGCAGCTTAGCGGCCGGGGGGAACACCGGGGAGCTGTTTTTT.